The clone carrying this T cell receptor beta chain was seen a single time. One junction end does not reproduce the germline sequence, and a read error may be involved. Method: immunoSEQ multiplex PCR; TCRdb's copy keeps in-frame clones and lacks some. The repertoire holds 90,000 or so clones, about 78% seen once, with approximately 15% in the top ten. The data are from a study of blood T cell repertoires in COVID-19. The CDR3 totals 15 residues. The V gene's germline CDR1 is SSHAT and CDR2 FNYEAQ (reference sequence). V and J are TRBV7-7 and TRBJ2-5; D possibly corresponds to TRBD2 (5 bases). The specimen sequenced was peripheral blood. This sequence was found in a woman of 80 years or more with acute or convalescent COVID-19. CDR3 in DNA: TGTGCTAGCAGCGGATTCTTGGGCCCGTCAGAGACCCAGTACTTC. Translating it yields CASSGFLGPSETQYF. The whole variable domain, filled in from reference TRBV7-7 and TRBJ2-5, reads GAGVSQSPRYKVTKRGQDVTLRCDPISSHATLYWYQQALGQGPEFLTYFNYEAQPDKSGLPSDRFSAERPEGSISTLTIQRTEQRDSAMYRCASSGFLGPSETQYFGPGTRLLVL.